This T cell receptor (beta chain) stems from a study of shared clonotypes between healthy human individuals. Points from the study as a whole: Sampling involved blood alone; tissue repertoires likely differ.

The split of CD4+ cells yielded CD45RA+ naive and CD45RA-negative memory subsets. Concerning this clone itself: The antigen remains undetermined.

Sorted subsets were amplified in replicate PCRs using 200 ng DNA, about 30,000 T cell genomes. As handled by the study authors: There were no quality scores in the junction-only immunoSEQ sequences, so filtering differed. TCRdb's table, derived via immunoSEQ multiplex PCR, lists solely in-frame clones and lacks some. V and J calls and clone size follow that table, whereas D and trimming were derived from the DNA. The sample lists some 2,000,000 clones, roughly 94% seen once, with under 0.15% in the top ten. The CDR3 totals 15 residues. V was clipped by 3 bases and J by 3 bases, with 12 bases between them. CDR1 and CDR2 from the germline V gene are MDHEN and SYDVKM.

This rearrangement joins TRBV28 to TRBJ1-5, with D perhaps TRBD1 (5 bases). The sequenced sample consisted of naive CD4+ T cells sorted from blood. Subset specified: CD45RA+ positively selected. The source is a man younger than 35 in good health. CDR3 in DNA: TGTGCCAGCAGTTTTGGCAGGGCCGACAATCAGCCCCAGCATTTT. Translation gives CASSFGRADNQPQHF.